Presented here are 6 T cell receptor beta chains from one specimen sequenced in a study of PD-1 blockade in classical Hodgkin lymphoma. Here immunoSEQ multiplex PCR was the method, and the copy in TCRdb shows in-frame clones only, minus some. The table records 20,000 to 25,000 clones, approximately 80% of them present only once. Every patient had relapsed following autologous stem cell transplantation, and cohorts differed in brentuximab vedotin exposure. The sequencing used peripheral blood mononuclear cells (PBMCs), collected before the second cycle of nivolumab. The receptors were gathered from a human donor with classical Hodgkin lymphoma.

The chain is built from TRBV15 and TRBJ1-1; 10 positions agree with TRBD1. V lost 2 bases, J lost 4 bases, and 4 bases stayed unmatched. Germline lookup yields CDR1 LNHNV and CDR2 YYDKDF (reference sequence). The CDR3 has 15 amino acids. Here the CDR3 reads CATSRSRDRGTEAFF. CDR3 DNA: TGTGCCACCAGCAGATCTAGGGACAGGGGCACTGAAGCTTTCTTT.

The chain combines TRBV19 with TRBJ2-7; 10 bases are a match to TRBD1. V gave up 3 bases and J gave up 4 bases; unmatched junction bases: 6. Germline V CDR1 and CDR2: LNHDA, SQIVND (reference sequence). This CDR3 is 15 amino acids long. CDR3 residues: CASSIIGTGEYEQYF. The CDR3 DNA follows: TGTGCCAGTAGTATCATCGGGACAGGGGAATACGAGCAGTACTTC.

This chain uses TRBV15 with TRBJ2-7; 9 bases agree with TRBD1. The CDR3 spans 17 residues. Unmatched junction bases numbered 9, after V lost 0 bases and J lost 3 bases. The germline V gene encodes CDR1 LNHNV and CDR2 YYDKDF (reference sequence). Here the CDR3 DNA reads TGTGCCACCAGCAGAGAAAGGGCGGGACAGGGATTCTACGAGCAGTACTTC. This sequence encodes CATSRERAGQGFYEQYF.

The J gene is TRBJ2-1, the V gene TRBV7-2, with D perhaps matching TRBD2 (5 bases). This CDR3 is 14 amino acids long. Germline V gene lookup returns CDR1 SGHTA and CDR2 FQGNSA. The V gene lost 2 bases and the J gene lost 5 bases, with 10 bases spanning the gap. CDR3 in amino acids: CASSLILVHNEQFF. CDR3 DNA sequence: TGTGCCAGCAGCTTAATACTAGTCCACAATGAGCAGTTCTTC.

V gene TRBV6-1 combines with J gene TRBJ1-1; possibly TRBD1 for D (5 bases). The germline V and J ends were trimmed by 7 bases and 6 bases, with 15 bases remaining between them. Germline values: CDR1 MNHNS, CDR2 SASEGT. The CDR3 has 13 amino acids. DNA for the CDR3: TGTGCCAGCACTCTTACGGGGCGGGCTGAAGCTTTCTTT. Translating it yields CASTLTGRAEAFF.

V gene TRBV19 combines with J gene TRBJ2-1; D may be TRBD1 or TRBD2 (5 bases each). V was clipped by 4 bases and J by 7 bases, with 20 bases between them. Germline loops: CDR1 LNHDA, CDR2 SQIVND (reference sequence). This CDR3 contains 16 residues. The CDR3 protein is CASSTWTRGSMNEQFF. CDR3 nucleotide sequence: TGTGCCAGTAGTACCTGGACGAGGGGCAGTATGAATGAGCAGTTCTTC.